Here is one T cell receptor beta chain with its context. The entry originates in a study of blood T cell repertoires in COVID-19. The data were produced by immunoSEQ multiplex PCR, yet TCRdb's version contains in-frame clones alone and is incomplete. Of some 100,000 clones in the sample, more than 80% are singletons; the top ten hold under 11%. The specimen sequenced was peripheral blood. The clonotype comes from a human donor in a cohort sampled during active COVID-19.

CDR3 sequence reads: CASSREGRDYEQYF. CDR3 in DNA: TGTGCCAGCAGCCGAGAGGGCCGCGACTACGAGCAGTACTTC. V is TRBV4-2 and J is TRBJ2-7; the D gene is possibly TRBD2 (5 bases). V lost 4 bases to trimming and J lost 3 bases, with 13 bases between them. CDR3 length: 14 residues. Germline-derived CDR1 and CDR2 are LGHNA and YNFKEQ.